The 26 T cell receptor beta chains below come from one sample, sequenced in a study of T cell responses to AZD1222 COVID-19 vaccine. The repertoire was sequenced with immunoSEQ multiplex PCR; TCRdb's copy has only in-frame clones and lacks some. This repertoire shows 95,000 or so clones, roughly 88% found once; its top ten account for 2.5% to 3%. Sample: peripheral blood, taken on day 0 of AZD1222 vaccination. These receptors came from an adult in good health.

The chain uses TRBV11-2 and TRBJ1-2; D unresolved. Germline CDR1 reads SGHAT; CDR2 reads FQNNGV. This CDR3 spans 12 amino acids. The germline V and J ends were trimmed by 5 bases and 7 bases, with 11 bases remaining between them. In DNA, the CDR3 is TGTGCCAGCAGCCCAGGAGACTTTGGCTACACCTTC. Residues: CASSPGDFGYTF.

The chain combines TRBV2 with TRBJ2-7; the D gene is possibly TRBD2 (6 bases). From germline, CDR1 is SNHLY and CDR2 FYNNEI. The CDR3 has 13 residues. The V end was cut by 0 bases, the J end by 7 bases, with 10 bases between. CDR3 loop: CASSEAEGREQYF. The CDR3 coding sequence is TGTGCCAGCAGTGAAGCGGAGGGGCGTGAGCAGTACTTC.

The V gene is TRBV29-1, the J gene TRBJ1-2; 8 bases match TRBD1. Unmatched junction bases numbered 8, after V lost 7 bases and J lost 4 bases. CDR1 and CDR2 from the germline V gene are SQVTM and ANQGSEA. The CDR3 totals 13 residues. As DNA, the CDR3 is TGCAGCGCGATTTCGACAGGGGTCTATGGCTACACCTTC. The encoded protein is CSAISTGVYGYTF. The full variable domain, in which reference TRBV29-1 and TRBJ1-2 provide the parts outside the CDR3, is SAVISQKPSRDICQRGTSLTIQCQVDSQVTMMFWYRQQPGQSLTLIATANQGSEATYESGFVIDKFPISRPNLTFSTLTVSNMSPEDSSIYLCSAISTGVYGYTFGSGTRLTVV.

This clone was seen just once. The V call is TRBV6-5, the J call TRBJ1-6; a weak D match, TRBD1 (6 bases). The CDR3 covers 15 residues. Germline CDR1 is MNHEY and CDR2 is SVGAGI. V lost 0 bases and J 4 bases, leaving 7 bases between the germline ends. This CDR3 is CASSYSGQYNSPLHF. DNA for the CDR3: TGTGCCAGCAGTTACTCAGGACAGTATAATTCACCCCTCCACTTT.

This clone was picked up one time. The chain has TRBV11-2 and TRBJ2-1, with TRBD1 identical over 9 bases. Looked up from germline, CDR1 is SGHAT and CDR2 is FQNNGV. Trimming removed 4 bases from V and 7 bases from J; junction bases left unmatched: 8. The CDR3 totals 15 residues. CDR3 in DNA: TGTGCCAGCAGCTCATGGGGACAGGGCCGTAATGAGCAGTTCTTC. This translates into CASSSWGQGRNEQFF.

CDR3 nucleotides: TGTGCCAGCAGCTTAGAGGGGGCCAATGGCTACACCTTC. It is translated as CASSLEGANGYTF. This sequence joins TRBV7-9 and TRBJ1-2; TRBD1 agrees at 7 bases. The CDR3 is 13 residues long. Germline-derived CDR1 and CDR2 are SEHNR and FQNEAQ (reference sequence). The ends lost 1 base at V and 6 bases at J; junction bases unmatched: 2.

The genes are TRBV24-1 and TRBJ2-1, with D tentatively TRBD1 or TRBD2 (5 bases each). V lost 5 bases and J 9 bases, leaving 13 bases between the germline ends. CDR1 is KGHDR and CDR2 is SFDVKD in the germline V gene. The CDR3 sequence is 13 residues long. The CDR3 is CATSAEPGTEQFF. Written as DNA, the CDR3 is TGTGCCACCAGTGCCGAACCCGGGACTGAGCAGTTCTTC.

The chain has TRBV2 and TRBJ1-1; tentative D call: TRBD1 (5 bases). CDR1 is SNHLY, CDR2 FYNNEI, per germline. CDR3 length: 14 residues. The germline V and J ends were trimmed by 6 bases and 0 bases, with 11 bases remaining between them. CDR3 coding DNA: TGTGCCAGCAGAAGGACACTGATGAACACTGAAGCTTTCTTT. This gives the protein CASRRTLMNTEAFF.

This clone was detected only once. V gene TRBV13 combines with J gene TRBJ1-3, with no clear D. Trimming removed 5 bases from V and 0 bases from J, with 14 bases in between. The CDR3 has 16 amino acids. Germline values: CDR1 PRHDT, CDR2 FYEKMQ (reference sequence). In DNA, the CDR3 is TGTGCCAGCAGCGCAATCCTCCTCGGCTCTGGAAACACCATATATTTT. Its protein product is CASSAILLGSGNTIYF.

The chain carries TRBV19 and TRBJ2-2, with 9 bases aligning to TRBD1. CDR3 length: 15 amino acids. V lost 7 bases, J lost 10 bases, and 13 bases stayed unmatched. Germline lookup yields CDR1 LNHDA and CDR2 SQIVND (reference sequence). The CDR3 bases are TGTGCCAGTACAGATCCGGGACAGGGAGTGCCGGAGCTGTTTTTT. Its translation: CASTDPGQGVPELFF.

The chain couples TRBV5-1 to TRBJ2-7; tentative D call: TRBD1 (5 bases). Trimming took off 0 bases at V and 8 bases at J, with 9 bases between the two ends. CDR3 size: 12 residues. CDR1 and CDR2 (germline): SGHRS, YFSETQ. CDR3 sequence (DNA): TGCGCCAGCAGCTTGGAGGGGATGCAGCAGTACTTC. It translates to CASSLEGMQQYF.

The V and J genes are TRBV6-6 and TRBJ2-7; TRBD1 aligns across 10 bases. V was clipped by 2 bases and J by 6 bases; unmatched bases: 7. The CDR3 covers 15 residues. Germline V CDR1 and CDR2: MNHNY, SVGAGI (reference sequence). In nucleotides, the CDR3 is TGTGCCAGCAGTTACGCCGGGACAGGGGATCGCGAGCAGTACTTC. Translation gives CASSYAGTGDREQYF.

V gene TRBV4-3 combines with J gene TRBJ2-1; TRBD1 is a possible D gene (6 bases). CDR3 length: 15 amino acids. Per the germline V gene, CDR1 is LGHNA and CDR2 is YSLEER. The V gene lost 4 bases and the J gene lost 4 bases, with 14 bases spanning the gap. The CDR3 DNA sequence: TGCGCCAGCAGCCGGGCGGCTCAGGGGTACAATGAGCAGTTCTTC. This encodes CASSRAAQGYNEQFF.

This clone occurred once. This chain links TRBV9 with TRBJ1-2; D is unresolved. The V end was cut by 1 base, the J end by 4 bases, with 5 bases between. There are 12 residues in the CDR3. Per the germline V gene, CDR1 is SGDLS and CDR2 is YYNGEE. The CDR3 DNA is TGTGCCAGCAGCGTAACGGCCTATGGCTACACCTTC. This sequence encodes CASSVTAYGYTF.

The rearrangement joins TRBV6-1 to TRBJ1-5; tentatively, D is TRBD1 (6 bases). This CDR3 comprises 16 residues. V was cut by 0 bases and J by 6 bases, with 15 bases left in between. Per germline, CDR1 MNHNS and CDR2 SASEGT. CDR3 region: CASSEAPAAGAQPQHF. The CDR3 nucleotides read TGTGCCAGCAGTGAAGCGCCGGCCGCGGGGGCTCAGCCCCAGCATTTT.

The CDR3 loop reads CASSESRRERSGELFF. The CDR3, as DNA: TGTGCCAGCAGTGAATCTAGGCGGGAACGGTCCGGGGAGCTGTTTTTT. The chain links TRBV6-1 to TRBJ2-2; D perhaps matches TRBD2 (6 bases). Trimming pared 2 bases from V and 6 bases from J, leaving 16 bases between. Looked up from germline, CDR1 is MNHNS and CDR2 is SASEGT. CDR3 size: 16 residues.

The CDR3 DNA reads as TGTGCCAGCAGTGAAGCTGACGGTAATCAGCCCCAGCATTTT. Protein: CASSEADGNQPQHF. This chain joins TRBV2 and TRBJ1-5; no clear D gene. Germline V CDR1 and CDR2: SNHLY, FYNNEI. V was trimmed by 0 bases and J by 4 bases, leaving 7 bases between them. The CDR3 has 14 amino acids. The full variable domain, in which reference TRBV2 and TRBJ1-5 provide the parts outside the CDR3, is EPEVTQTPSHQVTQMGQEVILRCVPISNHLYFYWYRQILGQKVEFLVSFYNNEISEKSEIFDDQFSVERPDGSNFTLKIRSTKLEDSAMYFCASSEADGNQPQHFGDGTRLSIL.

The V call is TRBV3-1 (or the pseudogene TRBV3-2), the J call TRBJ2-3; 12 bases map to TRBD1. The CDR3 consists of 16 residues. CDR1 is LGHDT, CDR2 YNNKEL, per germline (reference sequence). V trimming: 2 bases; J trimming: 7 bases; junction bases outside the gene matches: 7. The CDR3 here is CASSQPPGQGANTQYF. CDR3 nucleotide sequence: TGTGCCAGCAGCCAACCTCCGGGACAGGGGGCGAATACGCAGTATTTT.

The chain couples TRBV6-1 to TRBJ2-3; unclear D gene. The CDR3 is 14 amino acids. The germline V gene encodes CDR1 MNHNS and CDR2 SASEGT. Trimming stripped 2 bases from V and 10 bases from J, with 16 bases between. CDR3 in amino acids: CASSESPESKAQYF. CDR3 sequence (DNA): TGTGCCAGCAGTGAATCACCAGAGAGCAAGGCGCAGTATTTT.

V gene TRBV3-1 (or the pseudogene TRBV3-2) combines with J gene TRBJ1-3; D is unresolved. This CDR3 contains 13 residues. The V end was cut by 3 bases, the J end by 5 bases, with 8 bases between. The V gene's germline CDR1 is LGHDT and CDR2 YNNKEL (reference sequence). The CDR3 sequence: CASSHGPRNTIYF. The CDR3 DNA follows: TGTGCCAGCAGCCACGGGCCGAGAAACACCATATATTTT.

This clone was seen once. Here the CDR3 reads CASRGGGYTEAFF. CDR3 nucleotide sequence: TGTGCCAGCAGGGGAGGGGGTTACACTGAAGCTTTCTTT. The chain combines TRBV12-3 or TRBV12-4 with TRBJ1-1, with D possibly TRBD1 on 6 matching bases. CDR3 length: 13 amino acids. V shed 6 bases and J shed 3 bases, with 11 bases lying between them.

CDR3 protein: CASSPEGTYRLYGYTF. CDR3 nucleotide sequence: TGTGCCAGCTCACCGGAAGGAACCTACCGACTGTACGGCTACACCTTC. The chain is built from TRBV18 and TRBJ1-2; D gene ambiguous. Germline CDR1 and CDR2: KGHSH and LQKENI. V lost 3 bases, J lost 8 bases, and 22 bases lay in between. The CDR3 sequence is 16 residues long. Combining the CDR3 with reference TRBV18 and TRBJ1-2 gives the whole variable domain NAGVMQNPRHLVRRRGQEARLRCSPMKGHSHVYWYRQLPEEGLKFMVYLQKENIIDESGMPKERFSAEFPKEGPSILRIQQVVRGDSAAYFCASSPEGTYRLYGYTFGSGTRLTVV.

This chain links TRBV11-2 with TRBJ2-2; D not resolved. CDR3 size: 14 residues. Germline V gene sequence: CDR1 SGHAT, CDR2 FQNNGV. Trimming shortened V by 1 base and J by 4 bases, and 7 bases separated the two germline ends. The CDR3 protein is CASSLGVITGELFF. CDR3 bases: TGTGCCAGCAGCTTAGGCGTGATCACCGGGGAGCTGTTTTTT.

This clone was observed once. This chain uses TRBV5-5 with TRBJ1-6; possibly TRBD1 for D (5 bases). This CDR3 comprises 15 residues. V was trimmed by 0 bases and J by 5 bases, leaving 9 bases between them. Germline V gene data show CDR1 as SGHKS and CDR2 as YYEKEE (reference sequence). The CDR3 loop reads CASSLVRGNNSPLHF. The DNA of the CDR3 is TGTGCCAGCAGCTTGGTTAGGGGAAATAATTCACCCCTCCACTTT.

The V call is TRBV27, the J call TRBJ2-1; TRBD2 aligns across 10 bases. Germline loops: CDR1 MNHEY, CDR2 SMNVEV (reference sequence). CDR3 length: 19 amino acids. Trimming cost V 3 bases and J 5 bases; bases outside gene matches: 16. CDR3 loop: CASSFPPGLAGGRNNEQFF. The CDR3 DNA follows: TGTGCCAGCAGTTTTCCTCCCGGCTTAGCGGGGGGCCGTAACAATGAGCAGTTCTTC.

The chain is built from TRBV5-5 and TRBJ1-6; the D is unclear. CDR1 is SGHKS, CDR2 YYEKEE, per germline (reference sequence). With 0 bases removed from V and 3 bases from J, the gap between germline ends came to 13 bases. The CDR3 loop spans 17 amino acids. This chain's CDR3 is CASSLAFGEGYNSPLHF. The CDR3, as DNA: TGTGCCAGCAGCTTGGCTTTTGGGGAAGGCTATAATTCACCCCTCCACTTT. Full variable domain (outside the CDR3, taken from reference TRBV5-5 and TRBJ1-6): DAGVTQSPTHLIKTRGQQVTLRCSPISGHKSVSWYQQVLGQGPQFIFQYYEKEERGRGNFPDRFSARQFPNYSSELNVNALLLGDSALYLCASSLAFGEGYNSPLHFGNGTRLTVT.